Shown below are 7 T cell receptor beta chains from a single sample sequenced in a study of blood T cell repertoires in COVID-19. TCRdb keeps only in-frame clones here, not all; method: immunoSEQ multiplex PCR. The table lists under 100,000 clones, roughly 80% of them singletons. The sequencing input was peripheral blood. All receptors come from a man aged 80 or over with active or convalescent COVID-19.

V usage is TRBV5-1 and J usage is TRBJ2-3, with TRBD1 matching over 7 bases. This CDR3 is 13 amino acids long. Germline V CDR1 and CDR2: SGHRS, YFSETQ. V lost 2 bases and J lost 5; bases outside the gene matches: 2. DNA for the CDR3: TGCGCCAGCAGCTTCCAGGGGGAAGATACGCAGTATTTT. Amino acid sequence: CASSFQGEDTQYF. Full variable domain (remainder filled in from reference TRBV5-1 and TRBJ2-3): KAGVTQTPRYLIKTRGQQVTLSCSPISGHRSVSWYQQTPGQGLQFLFEYFSETQRNKGNFPGRFSGRQFSNSRSEMNVSTLELGDSALYLCASSFQGEDTQYFGPGTRLTVL.

DNA of the CDR3: TGCGCCAGCCCGAACTACTACGAGCAGTACGTC. Translation: CASPNYYEQYV. V gene TRBV23-1 combines with J gene TRBJ2-7; D call uncertain. TRBV23-1 is assigned to the ORF class and has an uncertain function. The germline V and J ends were trimmed by 8 bases and 3 bases, with 8 bases remaining between them. This CDR3 contains 11 residues.

The chain recombines TRBV5-1 with TRBJ1-2; TRBD1 is a possible D gene (5 bases). Germline CDR1 SGHRS, CDR2 YFSETQ. Between the trimmed V and J ends, which lost 0 bases and 6 bases, there was a span of 12 bases. This CDR3 contains 14 residues. CDR3: CASSLEGRGNGYTF. The CDR3 DNA follows: TGCGCCAGCAGCTTGGAAGGGAGGGGTAATGGCTACACCTTC.

V is TRBV2 and J is TRBJ2-1; 8 bases agree with TRBD1. Germline V gene sequence: CDR1 SNHLY, CDR2 FYNNEI. The J segment lost 7 bases and the V segment lost 3 bases, leaving 2 bases of the junction unmatched. This CDR3 has 13 amino acids. The DNA for the CDR3 is TGTGCCAGCAGTGAGGACAGGGTTAATGAGCAGTTCTTC. Protein sequence: CASSEDRVNEQFF. The full variable domain, with the rest looked up from reference TRBV2 and TRBJ2-1, is EPEVTQTPSHQVTQMGQEVILRCVPISNHLYFYWYRQILGQKVEFLVSFYNNEISEKSEIFDDQFSVERPDGSNFTLKIRSTKLEDSAMYFCASSEDRVNEQFFGPGTRLTVL.

The chain carries TRBV18 and TRBJ1-5, with no clear D. Germline CDR1 is KGHSH and CDR2 is LQKENI. Trimming left V 4 bases short and J 2 bases short, with 12 bases between. The CDR3 totals 15 residues. In nucleotides, the CDR3 is TGTGCCAGCTCACTTCCGGGAATGGGCAATCAGCCCCAGCATTTT. As protein: CASSLPGMGNQPQHF.

The rearrangement links TRBV5-1 to TRBJ2-1; D remains unclear. Trimming took 3 bases from V and 5 from J, leaving 3 bases between them. This CDR3 is 11 amino acids long. CDR1 SGHRS and CDR2 YFSETQ come from the germline V gene. CDR3 protein: CASSSHNEQFF. DNA of the CDR3: TGCGCCAGCAGCTCTCACAATGAGCAGTTCTTC.

The CDR3 loop reads CASKPSSYNEQFF. The DNA for the CDR3 is TGTGCCAGCAAGCCGAGCTCCTACAATGAGCAGTTCTTC. This chain joins TRBV3-1 (or the pseudogene TRBV3-2) and TRBJ2-1; D is unclear. Germline loops: CDR1 LGHDT, CDR2 YNNKEL (reference sequence). The CDR3 spans 13 residues. Trimming removed 7 bases from V and 0 bases from J, with 7 bases in between.